Reported below is one TCR beta chain. Its antigen remains unknown. At one of its ends the junction is not consistent with the germline gene, which may arise from a read error. This sample was included in a study of OX40 agonist ivuxolimab in advanced cancers. Study background: Melanoma, hepatocellular carcinoma, head and neck or renal cell cancer occurred in dose-escalation patients. A mean age of roughly 66 years, range about 20 to 79, was recorded, and around 85% were male. It was permissible to have had prior anti-PD-1, anti-PD-L1 or anti-CTLA-4 therapy, and more than 30% had some.

General study points: Among the lowest peripheral clonal expansion occurred in 0.1-3.0 mg/kg partial responders.

Some clones are missing from TCRdb's copy, which holds only in-frame ones; the method was immunoSEQ multiplex PCR. The sample records some 48,000 clones, roughly 80% being singletons. Per germline, CDR1 SNHLY and CDR2 FYNNEI. CDR3 length equals 16 residues. The sequencing used CD4+ or CD8+ T cells sorted from blood, collected in a trial of the OX40 agonist ivuxolimab. This chain joins TRBV2 and TRBJ1-2, with a tentative D call TRBD1 (6 bases). This receptor was taken from an adult with an advanced solid tumor such as melanoma, head and neck, liver or kidney cancer. This chain's CDR3 is CASSEEDQGKGYGYTF. The CDR3 nucleotides read TGTGCCAGCAGCGAAGAGGACCAGGGGAAAGGGTATGGCTACACCTTC. Together with reference TRBV2 and TRBJ1-2, the CDR3 gives the full variable domain: EPEVTQTPSHQVTQMGQEVILRCVPISNHLYFYWYRQILGQKVEFLVSFYNNEISEKSEIFDDQFSVERPDGSNFTLKIRSTKLEDSAMYFCASSEEDQGKGYGYTFGSGTRLTVV.